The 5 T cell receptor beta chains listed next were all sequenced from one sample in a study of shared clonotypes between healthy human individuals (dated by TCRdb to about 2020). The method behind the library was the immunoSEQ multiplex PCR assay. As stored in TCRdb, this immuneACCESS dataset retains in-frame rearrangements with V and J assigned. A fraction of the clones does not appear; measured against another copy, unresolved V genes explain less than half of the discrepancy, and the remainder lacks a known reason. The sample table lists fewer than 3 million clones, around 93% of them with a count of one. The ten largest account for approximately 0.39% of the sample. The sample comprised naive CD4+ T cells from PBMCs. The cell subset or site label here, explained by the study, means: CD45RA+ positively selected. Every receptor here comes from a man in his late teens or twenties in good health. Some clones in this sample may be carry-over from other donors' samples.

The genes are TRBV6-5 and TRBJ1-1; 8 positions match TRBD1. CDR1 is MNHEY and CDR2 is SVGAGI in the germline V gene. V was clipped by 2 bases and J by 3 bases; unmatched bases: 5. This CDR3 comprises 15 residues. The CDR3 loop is CASSYLQGADTEAFF. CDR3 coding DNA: TGTGCCAGCAGTTACCTCCAGGGGGCAGACACTGAAGCTTTCTTT.

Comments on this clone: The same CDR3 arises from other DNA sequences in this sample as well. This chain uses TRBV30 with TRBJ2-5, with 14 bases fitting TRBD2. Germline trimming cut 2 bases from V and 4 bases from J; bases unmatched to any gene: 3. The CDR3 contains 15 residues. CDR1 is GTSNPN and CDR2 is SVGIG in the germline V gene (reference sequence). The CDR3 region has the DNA TGTGCCTGGAGTCCCGGACTAGCGGGAGGAGAGACCCAGTACTTC. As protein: CAWSPGLAGGETQYF.

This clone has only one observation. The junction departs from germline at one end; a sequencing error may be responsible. The CDR3 sequence is CAGSPFDGEQYF. In nucleotides, the CDR3 is TGTGCCGGCAGCCCGTTCGATGGCGAGCAGTACTTC. The rearrangement joins TRBV27 to TRBJ2-7; D is undetermined. Per germline, CDR1 MNHEY and CDR2 SMNVEV (reference sequence). This CDR3 contains 12 residues.

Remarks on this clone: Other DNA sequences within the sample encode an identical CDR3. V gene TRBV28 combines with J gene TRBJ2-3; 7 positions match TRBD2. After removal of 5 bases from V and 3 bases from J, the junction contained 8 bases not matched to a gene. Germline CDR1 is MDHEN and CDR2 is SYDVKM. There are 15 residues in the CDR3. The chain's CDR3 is CASSLAGVRTDTQYF. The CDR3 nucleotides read TGTGCCAGCAGTCTTGCGGGGGTTCGGACAGATACGCAGTATTTT.

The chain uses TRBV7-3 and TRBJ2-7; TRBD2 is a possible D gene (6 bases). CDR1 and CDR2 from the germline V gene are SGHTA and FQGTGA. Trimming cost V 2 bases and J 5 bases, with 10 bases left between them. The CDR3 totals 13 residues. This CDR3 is CASSLYRGNEQYF. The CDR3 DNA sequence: TGTGCCAGCAGCTTATACCGCGGGAACGAGCAGTACTTC.